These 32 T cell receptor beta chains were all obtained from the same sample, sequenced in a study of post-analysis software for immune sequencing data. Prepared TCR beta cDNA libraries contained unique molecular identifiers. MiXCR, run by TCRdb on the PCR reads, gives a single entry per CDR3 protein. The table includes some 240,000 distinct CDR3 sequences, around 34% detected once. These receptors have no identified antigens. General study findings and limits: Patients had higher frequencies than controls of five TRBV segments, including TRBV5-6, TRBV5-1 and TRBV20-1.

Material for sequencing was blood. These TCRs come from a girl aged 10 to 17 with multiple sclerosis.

The CDR3 protein is CATSDAVRGKETQYF. For the CDR3, the DNA is TGTGCCACCAGCGACGCCGTTCGGGGGAAGGAGACCCAGTACTTC. This chain connects TRBV15 to TRBJ2-5, with a weak D call TRBD2 (6 bases). Germline loops: CDR1 LNHNV, CDR2 YYDKDF (reference sequence). The CDR3 length is 15 residues. Trimming removed 5 bases at V and 5 bases at J, with 18 bases between.

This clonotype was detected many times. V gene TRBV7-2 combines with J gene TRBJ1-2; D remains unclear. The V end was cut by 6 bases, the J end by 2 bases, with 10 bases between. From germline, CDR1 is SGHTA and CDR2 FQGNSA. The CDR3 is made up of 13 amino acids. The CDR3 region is CASSQTVNYGYTF. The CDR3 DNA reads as TGTGCCAGCAGTCAGACCGTAAACTATGGCTACACCTTC. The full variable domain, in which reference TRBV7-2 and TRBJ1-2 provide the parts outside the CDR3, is GAGVSQSPSNKVTEKGKDVELRCDPISGHTALYWYRQSLGQGLEFLIYFQGNSAPDKSGLPSDRFSAERTGGSVSTLTIQRTQQEDSAVYLCASSQTVNYGYTFGSGTRLTVV.

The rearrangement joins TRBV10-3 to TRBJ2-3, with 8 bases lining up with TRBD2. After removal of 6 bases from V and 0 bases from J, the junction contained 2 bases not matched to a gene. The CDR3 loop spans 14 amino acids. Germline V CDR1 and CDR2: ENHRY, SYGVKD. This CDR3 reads CAISRGGSTDTQYF. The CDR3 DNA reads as TGTGCCATCAGCCGGGGGGGAAGCACAGATACGCAGTATTTT.

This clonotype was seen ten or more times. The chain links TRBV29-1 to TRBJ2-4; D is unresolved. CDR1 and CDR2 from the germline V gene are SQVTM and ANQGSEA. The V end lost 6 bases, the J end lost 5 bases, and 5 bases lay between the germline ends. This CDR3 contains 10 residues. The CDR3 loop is CSVLENIQYF. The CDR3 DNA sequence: TGCAGCGTCCTGGAAAACATTCAGTACTTC. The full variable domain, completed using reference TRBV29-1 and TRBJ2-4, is SAVISQKPSRDICQRGTSLTIQCQVDSQVTMMFWYRQQPGQSLTLIATANQGSEATYESGFVIDKFPISRPNLTFSTLTVSNMSPEDSSIYLCSVLENIQYFGAGTRLSVL.

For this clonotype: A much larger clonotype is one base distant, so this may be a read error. The CDR3, as DNA: TGTGCCAGCGGCCCGCGGAAGGGGACAGATACGCAGTATTTT. This gives the protein CASGPRKGTDTQYF. The rearrangement uses TRBV6-5 and TRBJ2-3, with D perhaps TRBD1 (5 bases). The germline gives CDR1 MNHEY, CDR2 SVGAGI. The V gene lost 8 bases and the J gene lost 3 bases, with 15 bases spanning the gap. The CDR3 covers 14 residues.

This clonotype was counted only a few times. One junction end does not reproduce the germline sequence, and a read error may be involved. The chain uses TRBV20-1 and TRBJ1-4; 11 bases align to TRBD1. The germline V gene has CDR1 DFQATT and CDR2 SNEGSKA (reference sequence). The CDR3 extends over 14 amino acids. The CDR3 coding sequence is TGCAGTGCGAGAGGTGGGACAGGGGGTGAAAAACTGTTTTTT. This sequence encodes CSARGGTGGEKLFF.

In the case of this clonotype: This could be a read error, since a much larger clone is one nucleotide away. In nucleotides, the CDR3 is TGCAGTGCTACGACTTGGACTAGCGGTTACTACAATGGGCAGTTCTTC. It codes for CSATTWTSGYYNGQFF. This chain connects TRBV20-1 to TRBJ2-1, with TRBD2 matching over 10 bases. Per germline, CDR1 DFQATT and CDR2 SNEGSKA (reference sequence). This CDR3 is built from 16 residues.

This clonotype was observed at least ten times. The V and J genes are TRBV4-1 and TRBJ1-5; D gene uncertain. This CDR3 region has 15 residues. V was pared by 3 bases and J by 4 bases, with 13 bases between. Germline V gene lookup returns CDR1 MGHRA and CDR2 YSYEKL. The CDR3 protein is CASSQVGGLNQPQHF. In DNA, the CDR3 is TGCGCCAGCAGCCAGGTGGGAGGGCTGAATCAGCCCCAGCATTTT.

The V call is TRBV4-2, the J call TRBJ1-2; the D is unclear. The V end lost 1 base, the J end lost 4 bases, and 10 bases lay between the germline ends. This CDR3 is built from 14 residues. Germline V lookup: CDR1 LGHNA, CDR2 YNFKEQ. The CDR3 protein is CASSQGSRSYGYTF. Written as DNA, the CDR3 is TGTGCCAGCAGCCAAGGGTCCAGGAGCTATGGCTACACCTTC.

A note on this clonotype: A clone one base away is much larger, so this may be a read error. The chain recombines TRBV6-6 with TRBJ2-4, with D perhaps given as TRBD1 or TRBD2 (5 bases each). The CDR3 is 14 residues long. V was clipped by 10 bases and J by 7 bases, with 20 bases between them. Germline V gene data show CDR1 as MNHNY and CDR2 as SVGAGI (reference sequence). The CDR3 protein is CANIKLGVANIQYF. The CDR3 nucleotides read TGTGCCAACATAAAGCTGGGGGTTGCGAACATTCAGTACTTC.

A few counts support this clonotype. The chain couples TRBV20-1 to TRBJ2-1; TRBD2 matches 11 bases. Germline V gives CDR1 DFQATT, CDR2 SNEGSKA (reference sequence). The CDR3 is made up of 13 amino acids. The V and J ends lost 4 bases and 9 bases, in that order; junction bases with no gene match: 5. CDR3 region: CSAKLAGASEQFF. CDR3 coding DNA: TGCAGTGCTAAACTAGCGGGAGCGAGTGAGCAGTTCTTC.

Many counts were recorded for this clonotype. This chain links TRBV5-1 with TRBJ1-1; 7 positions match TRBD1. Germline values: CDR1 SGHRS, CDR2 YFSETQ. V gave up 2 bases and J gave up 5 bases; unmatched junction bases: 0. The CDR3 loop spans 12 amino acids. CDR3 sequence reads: CASSFRGTEAFF. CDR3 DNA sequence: TGCGCCAGCAGCTTCAGGGGGACTGAAGCTTTCTTT.

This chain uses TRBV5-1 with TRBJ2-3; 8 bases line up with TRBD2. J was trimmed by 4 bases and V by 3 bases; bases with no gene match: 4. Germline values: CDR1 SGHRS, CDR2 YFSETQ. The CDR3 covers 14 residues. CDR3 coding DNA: TGCGCCAGCAGCTCGGGGGGGGGCCCAGATACGCAGTATTTT. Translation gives CASSSGGGPDTQYF. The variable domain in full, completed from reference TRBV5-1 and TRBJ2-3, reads KAGVTQTPRYLIKTRGQQVTLSCSPISGHRSVSWYQQTPGQGLQFLFEYFSETQRNKGNFPGRFSGRQFSNSRSEMNVSTLELGDSALYLCASSSGGGPDTQYFGPGTRLTVL.

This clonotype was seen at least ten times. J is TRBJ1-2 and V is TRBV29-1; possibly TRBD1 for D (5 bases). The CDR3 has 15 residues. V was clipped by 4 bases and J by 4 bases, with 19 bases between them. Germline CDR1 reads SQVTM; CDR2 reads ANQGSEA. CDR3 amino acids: CSVVPRAQRGYGYTF. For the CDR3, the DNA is TGCAGCGTTGTGCCTCGGGCCCAAAGGGGCTATGGCTACACCTTC.

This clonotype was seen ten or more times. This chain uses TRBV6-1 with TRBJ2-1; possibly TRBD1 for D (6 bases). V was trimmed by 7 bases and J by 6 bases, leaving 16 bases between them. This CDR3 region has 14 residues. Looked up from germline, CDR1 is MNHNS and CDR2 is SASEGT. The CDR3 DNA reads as TGTGCCAGCAATCGACAGGTCCTGGGCAATGAGCAGTTCTTC. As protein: CASNRQVLGNEQFF.

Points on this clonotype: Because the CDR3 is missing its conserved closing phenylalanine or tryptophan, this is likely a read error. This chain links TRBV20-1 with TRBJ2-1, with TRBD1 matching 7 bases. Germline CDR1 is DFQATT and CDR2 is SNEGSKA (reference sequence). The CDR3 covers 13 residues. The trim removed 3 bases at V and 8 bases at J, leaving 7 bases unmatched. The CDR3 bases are TGCAGTGCTAGGGTCACAGGGGACGATGAGCAGTTCTCC. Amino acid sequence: CSARVTGDDEQFS.

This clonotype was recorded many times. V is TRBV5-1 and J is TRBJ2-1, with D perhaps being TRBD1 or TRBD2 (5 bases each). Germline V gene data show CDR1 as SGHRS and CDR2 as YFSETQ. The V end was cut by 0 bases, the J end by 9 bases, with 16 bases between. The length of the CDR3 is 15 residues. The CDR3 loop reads CASSLVTGQGREQFF. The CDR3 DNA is TGCGCCAGCAGCTTGGTTACGGGGCAGGGTCGTGAGCAGTTCTTC.

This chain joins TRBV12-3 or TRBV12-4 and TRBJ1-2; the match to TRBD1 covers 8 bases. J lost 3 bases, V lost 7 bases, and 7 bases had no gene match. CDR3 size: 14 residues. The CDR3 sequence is CASTRTGMDYGYTF. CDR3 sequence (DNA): TGTGCCAGCACCCGGACAGGGATGGACTATGGCTACACCTTC.

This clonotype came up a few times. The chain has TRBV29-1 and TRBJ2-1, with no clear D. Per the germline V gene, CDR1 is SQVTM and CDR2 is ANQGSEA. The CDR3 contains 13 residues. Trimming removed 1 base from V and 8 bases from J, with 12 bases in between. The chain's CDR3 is CSVEGGRMYEQFF. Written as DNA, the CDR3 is TGCAGCGTTGAAGGGGGAAGAATGTATGAGCAGTTCTTC.

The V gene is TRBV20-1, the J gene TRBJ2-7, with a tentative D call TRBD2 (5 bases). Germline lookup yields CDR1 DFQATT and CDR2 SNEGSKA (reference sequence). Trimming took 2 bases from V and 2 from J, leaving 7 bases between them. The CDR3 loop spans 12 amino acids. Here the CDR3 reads CSARTGAYEQYF. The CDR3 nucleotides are TGCAGTGCTAGAACCGGGGCCTACGAGCAGTACTTC.

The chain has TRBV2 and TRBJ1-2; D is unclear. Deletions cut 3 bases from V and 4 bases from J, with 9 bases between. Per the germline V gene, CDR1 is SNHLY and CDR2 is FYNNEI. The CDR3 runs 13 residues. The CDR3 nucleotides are TGTGCCAGCAGTGACCCCGGGGTCTATGGCTACACCTTC. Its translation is CASSDPGVYGYTF.

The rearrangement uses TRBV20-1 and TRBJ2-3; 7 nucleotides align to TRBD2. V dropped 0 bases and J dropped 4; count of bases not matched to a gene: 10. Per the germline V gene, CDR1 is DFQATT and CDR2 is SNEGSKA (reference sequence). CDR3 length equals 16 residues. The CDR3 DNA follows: TGCAGTGCTAGAGATCATAGTAGCGGGTCGGCAGATACGCAGTATTTT. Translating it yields CSARDHSSGSADTQYF.

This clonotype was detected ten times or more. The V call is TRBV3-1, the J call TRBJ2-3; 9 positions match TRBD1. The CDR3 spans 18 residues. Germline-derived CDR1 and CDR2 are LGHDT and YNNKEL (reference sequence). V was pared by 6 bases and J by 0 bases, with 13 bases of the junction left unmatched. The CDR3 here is CASRSGTGPPFSTDTQYF. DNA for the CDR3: TGTGCCAGCAGATCCGGGACAGGGCCCCCCTTTAGCACAGATACGCAGTATTTT.

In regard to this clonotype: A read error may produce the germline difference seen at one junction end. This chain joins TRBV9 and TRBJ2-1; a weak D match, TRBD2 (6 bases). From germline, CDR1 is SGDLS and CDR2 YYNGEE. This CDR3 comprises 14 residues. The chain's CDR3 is CASSARDFYNEQFF. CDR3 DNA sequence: TGTGCCAGTAGCGCTCGGGACTTCTACAATGAGCAGTTCTTC.

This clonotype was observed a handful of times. CDR3 loop: CASSLGVRDTEAFF. CDR3 DNA: TGCGCCAGCAGCTTGGGGGTCAGGGACACTGAAGCTTTCTTT. V usage is TRBV5-1 and J usage is TRBJ1-1; the D gene is possibly TRBD1 (5 bases). CDR1 is SGHRS and CDR2 is YFSETQ in the germline V gene. V was clipped by 0 bases and J by 3 bases, with 9 bases between them. The CDR3 is made up of 14 amino acids.

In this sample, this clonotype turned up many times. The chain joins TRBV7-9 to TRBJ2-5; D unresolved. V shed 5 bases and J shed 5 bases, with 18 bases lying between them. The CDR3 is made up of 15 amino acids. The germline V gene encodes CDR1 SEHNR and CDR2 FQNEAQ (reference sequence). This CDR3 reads CASSPTLDTRETQYF. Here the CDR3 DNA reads TGTGCCAGCAGCCCTACGCTCGATACGCGGGAGACCCAGTACTTC.

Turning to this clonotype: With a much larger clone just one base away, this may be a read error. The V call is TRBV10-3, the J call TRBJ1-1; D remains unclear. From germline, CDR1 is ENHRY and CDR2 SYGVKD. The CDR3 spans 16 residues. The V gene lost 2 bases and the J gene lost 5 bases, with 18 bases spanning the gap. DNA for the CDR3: TGTGCCATCAGTGAGCCGAGATCAGATCCCGGGACTGAAGCTTTCTTT. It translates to CAISEPRSDPGTEAFF.

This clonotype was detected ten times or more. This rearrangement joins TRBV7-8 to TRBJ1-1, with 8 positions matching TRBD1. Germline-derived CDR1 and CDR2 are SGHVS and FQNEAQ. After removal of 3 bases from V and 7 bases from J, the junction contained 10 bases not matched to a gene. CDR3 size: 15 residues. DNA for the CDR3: TGTGCCAGCAGCTTCCTGAGCCAGGGGGCCGGTGAAGCTTTCTTT. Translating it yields CASSFLSQGAGEAFF.

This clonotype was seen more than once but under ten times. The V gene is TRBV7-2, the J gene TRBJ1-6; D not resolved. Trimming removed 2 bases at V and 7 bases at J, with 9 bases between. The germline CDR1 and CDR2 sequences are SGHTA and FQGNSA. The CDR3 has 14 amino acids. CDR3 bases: TGTGCCAGCAGCTTAAAAGCCGGGAATTCACCCCTCCACTTT. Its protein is CASSLKAGNSPLHF.

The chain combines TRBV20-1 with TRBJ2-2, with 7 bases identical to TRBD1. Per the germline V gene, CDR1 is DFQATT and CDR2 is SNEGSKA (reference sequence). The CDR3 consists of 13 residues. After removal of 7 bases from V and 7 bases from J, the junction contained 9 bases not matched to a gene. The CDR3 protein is CSVPDRWSGELFF. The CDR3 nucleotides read TGCAGTGTTCCGGACAGGTGGAGCGGGGAGCTGTTTTTT.

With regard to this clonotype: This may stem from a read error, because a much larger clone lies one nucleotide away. The CDR3 loop is CASSAQTGVAYGYIF. CDR3 in DNA: TGTGCCAGCAGCGCACAGACAGGGGTGGCCTATGGCTACATCTTC. The gene calls are TRBV7-9 and TRBJ1-2; 8 nucleotides agree with TRBD1. Germline CDR1 and CDR2: SEHNR and FQNEAQ (reference sequence). CDR3 length equals 15 residues.

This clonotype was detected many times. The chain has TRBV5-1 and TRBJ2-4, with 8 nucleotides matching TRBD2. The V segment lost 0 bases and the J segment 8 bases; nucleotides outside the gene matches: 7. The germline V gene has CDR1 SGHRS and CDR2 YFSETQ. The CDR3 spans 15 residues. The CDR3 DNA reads TGCGCCAGCAGCTTGGAAGCGGGAGTCTTGGACATTCAGTACTTC. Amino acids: CASSLEAGVLDIQYF.